What follows are 7 T cell receptor beta chains derived from one specimen sequenced in a study of cytomegalovirus exposure and HLA in healthy donors. The PCR was carried out with 60 Vbeta primers and 13 Jbeta primers. The assay was immunoSEQ multiplex PCR, and TCRdb's table has in-frame clones only and misses some. This sample yields approximately 88,000 clones, of which about 80% are seen a single time; 1.3% to 1.5% belongs to the top ten. The sequencing sample was made of PBMCs. These receptors all stem from a male donor in good health and CMV-seronegative.

The CDR3 nucleotides read TGCGCCAGCAGTGGAATGACAGGGGAGGGTGGCTACACCTTC. This encodes CASSGMTGEGGYTF. J is TRBJ1-2 and V is TRBV10-2; 8 nucleotides agree with TRBD1. Germline V gives CDR1 WSHSY, CDR2 SAAADI. Trimming took 4 bases from V and 7 from J; bases not matched to a gene: 8. The CDR3 length is 14 residues.

V usage is TRBV19 and J usage is TRBJ2-7, with 9 bases identical to TRBD1. The V segment lost 6 bases and the J segment 2 bases; nucleotides outside the gene matches: 2. The CDR3 contains 13 residues. CDR1 is LNHDA and CDR2 is SQIVND in the germline V gene (reference sequence). CDR3 DNA sequence: TGTGCCAGTAGCGGGACAGGGCCCTACGAGCAGTACTTC. This gives the protein CASSGTGPYEQYF.

The chain uses TRBV5-5 and TRBJ2-1; 7 positions match TRBD1. CDR1 is SGHKS and CDR2 is YYEKEE in the germline V gene (reference sequence). This CDR3 contains 15 residues. The V and J ends lost 0 bases and 4 bases, in that order; junction bases with no gene match: 4. As DNA, the CDR3 is TGTGCCAGCAGCTTGGACGGGACAGCATACAATGAGCAGTTCTTC. Its protein is CASSLDGTAYNEQFF.

This clone was found a few times. The rearrangement links TRBV10-3 to TRBJ1-1, with D perhaps matching TRBD1 (5 bases). Deletions cut 8 bases from V and 5 bases from J, with 15 bases between. This CDR3 is 13 amino acids long. Germline CDR1 ENHRY, CDR2 SYGVKD. The CDR3 region is CAIGKGLRTEAFF. Here the CDR3 DNA reads TGTGCCATCGGAAAGGGGCTGAGAACTGAAGCTTTCTTT.

This clone was counted a single time. The J gene is TRBJ1-1, the V gene TRBV2, with D possibly TRBD1 on 5 matching bases. From germline, CDR1 is SNHLY and CDR2 FYNNEI. The V end was cut by 8 bases, the J end by 4 bases, with 14 bases between. This CDR3 comprises 13 residues. CDR3 nucleotide sequence: TGTGCCAGCGTACAGGATTGGGGCACTGAAGCTTTCTTT. Encoded protein: CASVQDWGTEAFF.

The V call is TRBV6-5, the J call TRBJ2-1; D is possibly TRBD2 (6 bases). Germline assignment: CDR1 MNHEY and CDR2 SVGAGI. The CDR3 length is 15 residues. Trimming took 5 bases from V and 7 from J, leaving 18 bases between them. The CDR3 DNA reads as TGTGCCAGCAGTGCGGGACTCCTCAACTTGAATGAGCAGTTCTTC. Amino acids: CASSAGLLNLNEQFF.

This clone occurred once. V usage is TRBV19 and J usage is TRBJ1-2; 7 nucleotides align to TRBD1. The germline V gene encodes CDR1 LNHDA and CDR2 SQIVND (reference sequence). The trim removed 8 bases at V and 0 bases at J, leaving 12 bases unmatched. This CDR3 has 16 amino acids. The CDR3 region is CASSETGWGTNYGYTF. DNA for the CDR3: TGTGCCAGTTCGGAGACAGGGTGGGGAACTAACTATGGCTACACCTTC. The whole variable domain, remainder taken from reference TRBV19 and TRBJ1-2, is DGGITQSPKYLFRKEGQNVTLSCEQNLNHDAMYWYRQDPGQGLRLIYYSQIVNDFQKGDIAEGYSVSREKKESFPLTVTSAQKNPTAFYLCASSETGWGTNYGYTFGSGTRLTVV.